The clone carrying this TCR beta chain was counted ten times or more. This entry belongs to a study of T cells in Graves' hyperthyroidism and ophthalmopathy. RNA transcripts gave rise to amplified TCR beta CDR3 regions. With the HTBI primer set, the TCR CDR3 went through a first round of RT-PCR. TCRdb used MiXCR to reprocess the multiplex PCR reads, holding one entry per CDR3 protein. The table includes about 520,000 distinct CDR3 sequences, roughly a quarter detected once. The CDR3 runs to 14 residues. Trimming removed 1 base from V and 6 bases from J, with 13 bases in between. Germline CDR1 and CDR2: MGHRA and YSYEKL. Duration under 3 months, a NOSPECS grade of at least 4, and a Clinical Activity Score of at least 3 characterized the ophthalmopathy patients.

The TCR was taken from a woman aged 30 to 39 with Graves' ophthalmopathy. Source material: blood. V gene TRBV4-1 combines with J gene TRBJ2-7; no firm D call. The CDR3 here is CASSQVRPSGEQYF. For the CDR3, the DNA is TGCGCCAGCAGCCAAGTTAGGCCTTCTGGCGAGCAGTACTTC.